The 25 T cell receptor beta chains below all came from one sample that was sequenced in a study of T cell responses to AZD1222 COVID-19 vaccine. Profiled with immunoSEQ multiplex PCR; TCRdb holds only in-frame clones, not every one. Of over 150,000 clones in the sample, 80% to 95% were seen once. This sample comprised peripheral blood, obtained 28 days after the second AZD1222 dose. The source is an adult who received the AZD1222 COVID-19 vaccine.

V gene TRBV3-1 (or the pseudogene TRBV3-2) combines with J gene TRBJ2-7; D may be TRBD2 (6 bases). Germline CDR1 reads LGHDT; CDR2 reads YNNKEL (reference sequence). This CDR3 region has 14 residues. Deletions cut 8 bases from V and 1 base from J, with 15 bases between. In DNA, the CDR3 is TGTGCCAGCCCCCGGGGGTTACAATCCTACGAGCAGTACTTC. Protein sequence: CASPRGLQSYEQYF.

The chain has TRBV11-3 and TRBJ1-1; D gene unclear. Germline lookup yields CDR1 SGHNT and CDR2 YENEEA. The CDR3 is 15 amino acids. V lost 3 bases to trimming and J lost 1 base, with 12 bases between them. The CDR3 sequence: CASSLRNLQNTEAFF. The CDR3 DNA reads as TGTGCCAGCAGCTTGAGAAATCTCCAGAACACTGAAGCTTTCTTT.

The V and J genes are TRBV3-1 (or the pseudogene TRBV3-2) and TRBJ2-1; tentatively, D is TRBD1 (5 bases). Trimming cost V 4 bases and J 10 bases, with 11 bases left between them. CDR1 is LGHDT and CDR2 is YNNKEL in the germline V gene (reference sequence). CDR3 length: 12 amino acids. This CDR3 is CASSLTSGEQFF. The CDR3 coding sequence is TGTGCCAGCAGCCTTACATCAGGGGAGCAGTTCTTC.

This chain links TRBV28 with TRBJ1-5; D is ambiguous. Germline CDR1 is MDHEN and CDR2 is SYDVKM. This CDR3 is 14 amino acids long. The V and J ends lost 2 bases and 1 base respectively, with 6 bases between them. CDR3 region: CASSLRWSNQPQHF. CDR3 nucleotide sequence: TGTGCCAGCAGTTTAAGGTGGAGCAATCAGCCCCAGCATTTT.

This sequence joins TRBV3-1 (or the pseudogene TRBV3-2) and TRBJ1-1; 7 nucleotides agree with TRBD1. The CDR3 runs to 15 residues. Trimming took 6 bases from V and 5 from J; bases not matched to a gene: 12. In germline, CDR1 is LGHDT, CDR2 YNNKEL (reference sequence). Here the CDR3 DNA reads TGTGCCAGCAGGAGGAGCGACGCAGGGGGTACTGAAGCTTTCTTT. It translates to CASRRSDAGGTEAFF.

The gene calls are TRBV11-3 and TRBJ2-1; no clear D. CDR1 is SGHNT and CDR2 is YENEEA in the germline V gene. The CDR3 is 11 residues long. Trimming pared 1 base from V and 7 bases from J, leaving 2 bases between. Here the CDR3 reads CASSLGNEQFF. CDR3 sequence (DNA): TGTGCCAGCAGCTTAGGGAATGAGCAGTTCTTC.

The chain is built from TRBV30 and TRBJ1-1, with D tentatively TRBD1 (6 bases). Trimming stripped 2 bases from V and 8 bases from J, with 15 bases between. The CDR3 spans 13 residues. Germline V gene sequence: CDR1 GTSNPN, CDR2 SVGIG (reference sequence). CDR3 nucleotide sequence: TGTGCCTGGAGTCGCGGACAGAGAGGAGAAGCTTTCTTT. Amino acids: CAWSRGQRGEAFF. Full variable domain (remainder filled in from reference TRBV30 and TRBJ1-1): SQTIHQWPATLVQPVGSPLSLECTVEGTSNPNLYWYRQAAGRGLQLLFYSVGIGQISSEVPQNLSASRPQDRQFILSSKKLLLSDSGFYLCAWSRGQRGEAFFGQGTRLTVV.

This clone has only one observation. V is TRBV24-1 and J is TRBJ1-5, with D unresolved. CDR3 length: 14 amino acids. Germline CDR1 reads KGHDR; CDR2 reads SFDVKD. The V gene lost 2 bases and the J gene lost 1 base, with 5 bases spanning the gap. CDR3 bases: TGTGCCACCAGTGATTCCGGGAGCAATCAGCCCCAGCATTTT. Translating gives CATSDSGSNQPQHF.

The rearrangement links TRBV28 to TRBJ1-6; D gene unclear. The CDR3 covers 14 residues. V was pared by 0 bases and J by 10 bases, with 10 bases between. Germline V gene data show CDR1 as MDHEN and CDR2 as SYDVKM. The DNA for the CDR3 is TGTGCCAGCAGTTTATGGGACTTTCGGTCACCCCTCCACTTT. Protein: CASSLWDFRSPLHF.

As DNA, the CDR3 is TGTGCCAGCAGTGATGGTCAGCGACACACAGATACGCAGTATTTT. Protein sequence: CASSDGQRHTDTQYF. V and J are TRBV2 and TRBJ2-3, with D unresolved. CDR1 is SNHLY and CDR2 is FYNNEI in the germline V gene. V was clipped by 3 bases and J by 2 bases, with 12 bases between them. CDR3 length: 15 residues.

V usage is TRBV7-9 and J usage is TRBJ2-7; 7 bases fit TRBD2. Germline V lookup: CDR1 SEHNR, CDR2 FQNEAQ (reference sequence). This CDR3 region has 13 residues. V trimming: 5 bases; J trimming: 7 bases; junction bases outside the gene matches: 8. The CDR3 nucleotides read TGTGCCAGCAGCCCCGGGGGGTCGGGTGAGCAGTACTTC. Amino acid sequence: CASSPGGSGEQYF. The variable domain in full, with the rest retrieved from reference TRBV7-9 and TRBJ2-7, is DTGVSQNPRHKITKRGQNVTFRCDPISEHNRLYWYRQTLGQGPEFLTYFQNEAQLEKSRLLSDRFSAERPKGSFSTLEIQRTEQGDSAMYLCASSPGGSGEQYFGPGTRLTVT.

A single count supports this clone. At one of its ends the junction is not consistent with the germline gene, which may arise from a read error. The V gene is TRBV28, the J gene TRBJ2-7; TRBD2 matches at 10 bases. The germline V gene has CDR1 MDHEN and CDR2 SYDVKM. The CDR3 is made up of 13 amino acids. CDR3 in DNA: TGTGCCAGCAGTTTAAATAGCGGGAGGCTTCTTGACTTC. Residues: CASSLNSGRLLDF.

The chain carries TRBV7-2 and TRBJ2-2, with 9 positions matching TRBD2. J gave up 7 bases and V 2 bases, and 5 bases lay outside the gene matches. The V gene's germline CDR1 is SGHTA and CDR2 FQGNSA. The CDR3 has 15 residues. The CDR3 region has the DNA TGTGCCAGCAGCTTAACTGGACTAGCGATCGGGGAGCTGTTTTTT. Its translation is CASSLTGLAIGELFF.

This chain uses TRBV9 with TRBJ1-2; TRBD1 aligns across 7 bases. Trimming at V came to 4 bases and at J to 5 bases, leaving 14 bases not matched to a gene. The CDR3 is 16 amino acids. Looked up from germline, CDR1 is SGDLS and CDR2 is YYNGEE. CDR3 coding DNA: TGTGCCAGCAGCCCGTCTTTTGGGACAGAACCATATGGCTACACCTTC. Protein sequence: CASSPSFGTEPYGYTF.

V and J are TRBV29-1 and TRBJ2-1, with D possibly matching TRBD1 (5 bases). This CDR3 comprises 12 residues. Germline V lookup: CDR1 SQVTM, CDR2 ANQGSEA. The V and J ends lost 4 bases and 9 bases respectively, with 13 bases between them. CDR3 amino acids: CSVGGRQREQFF. The CDR3 DNA reads TGCAGCGTTGGGGGCAGGCAGCGTGAGCAGTTCTTC.

CDR3 nucleotides: TGCGCCAGCAGCTTGGCCGCGGCGGGAGGGTCGGAGACCCAGTACTTC. The encoded protein is CASSLAAAGGSETQYF. J is TRBJ2-5 and V is TRBV5-1, with 9 positions matching TRBD2. J gave up 5 bases and V 0 bases, and 8 bases lay outside the gene matches. This CDR3 is 16 amino acids long. The germline CDR1 and CDR2 sequences are SGHRS and YFSETQ.

The gene calls are TRBV7-9 and TRBJ2-3; 10 positions agree with TRBD1. CDR1 and CDR2 from the germline V gene are SEHNR and FQNEAQ (reference sequence). The CDR3 consists of 12 residues. The J segment lost 4 bases and the V segment lost 11 bases, leaving 3 bases of the junction unmatched. The CDR3 sequence is CALTGGPDTQYF. DNA for the CDR3: TGTGCCCTGACAGGGGGCCCAGATACGCAGTATTTT.

This clone appeared a single time. The chain has TRBV7-8 and TRBJ2-1; D is possibly TRBD1 or TRBD2 (6 bases each). Germline CDR1 and CDR2: SGHVS and FQNEAQ. With 7 bases removed from V and 4 bases from J, the gap between germline ends came to 14 bases. This CDR3 region has 14 residues. CDR3 DNA: TGTGCCAGCACCCGAGGGGGGCGGTACAATGAGCAGTTCTTC. Translating gives CASTRGGRYNEQFF.

The chain combines TRBV27 with TRBJ2-4, with D possibly matching TRBD2 (7 bases). Germline CDR1 MNHEY, CDR2 SMNVEV (reference sequence). Trimming took off 3 bases at V and 7 bases at J, with 19 bases between the two ends. The length of the CDR3 is 16 residues. For the CDR3, the DNA is TGTGCCAGCAGTTTTAGCCCCAGAAGGGGGGGGAACATTCAGTACTTC. As protein: CASSFSPRRGGNIQYF.

The J gene is TRBJ1-2, the V gene TRBV12-3 or TRBV12-4, with 7 bases lining up with TRBD1. V lost 2 bases and J lost 5; bases outside the gene matches: 2. The CDR3 contains 13 residues. The chain's CDR3 is CASSLKGAYGYTF. The CDR3 DNA sequence: TGTGCCAGCAGTTTAAAGGGGGCTTATGGCTACACCTTC.

The rearrangement links TRBV4-3 to TRBJ2-2; no definite D call. Germline values: CDR1 LGHNA, CDR2 YSLEER. CDR3 length: 15 amino acids. V was shortened by 0 bases and J by 6 bases, with 11 bases between the two germline ends. This CDR3 reads CASSQDRRGAGELFF. CDR3 nucleotide sequence: TGCGCCAGCAGCCAAGATCGCAGAGGCGCCGGGGAGCTGTTTTTT.

V and J are TRBV3-1 (or the pseudogene TRBV3-2) and TRBJ2-7; 10 bases fit TRBD2. Germline V CDR1 and CDR2: LGHDT, YNNKEL (reference sequence). The trim removed 6 bases at V and 4 bases at J, leaving 3 bases unmatched. This CDR3 has 13 amino acids. The CDR3 loop reads CASSQREGYEQYF. For the CDR3, the DNA is TGTGCCAGCAGTCAGCGGGAGGGGTACGAGCAGTACTTC.

The V and J genes are TRBV3-1 (or the pseudogene TRBV3-2) and TRBJ1-5; D call uncertain. The CDR3 is 16 residues long. Germline V CDR1 and CDR2: LGHDT, YNNKEL (reference sequence). V was clipped by 3 bases and J by 1 base, with 13 bases between them. CDR3 protein: CASSHSTIWSNQPQHF. Written as DNA, the CDR3 is TGTGCCAGCAGCCATTCAACCATATGGAGCAATCAGCCCCAGCATTTT.

The chain joins TRBV29-1 to TRBJ1-1, with a tentative D call TRBD1 (6 bases). Germline V gene data show CDR1 as SQVTM and CDR2 as ANQGSEA. This CDR3 has 12 residues. The ends were cut back, 8 bases at V and 0 bases at J, with 10 bases in the middle. The CDR3 DNA sequence: TGCAGCTCCAGACAGGTGAACACTGAAGCTTTCTTT. Translation gives CSSRQVNTEAFF. Variable domain in full (rest from reference TRBV29-1 and TRBJ1-1): SAVISQKPSRDICQRGTSLTIQCQVDSQVTMMFWYRQQPGQSLTLIATANQGSEATYESGFVIDKFPISRPNLTFSTLTVSNMSPEDSSIYLCSSRQVNTEAFFGQGTRLTVV.

The table lists this clone with a count of one. The J gene is TRBJ2-1, the V gene TRBV5-1; a weak D match, TRBD1 (5 bases). V was pared by 0 bases and J by 8 bases, with 9 bases between. Germline CDR1 is SGHRS and CDR2 is YFSETQ. The CDR3 consists of 13 residues. CDR3 protein: CASSLGRVDEQFF. As DNA, the CDR3 is TGCGCCAGCAGCTTGGGCAGGGTGGATGAGCAGTTCTTC.